These T cell receptor beta chains were read from a single sample in a study of identical twins. TCRdb reanalysed the 5' RACE reads using MiXCR and keeps one entry per CDR3 protein. The table has 690,000 or so distinct CDR3 sequences, more than 6.5% seen once. These data also formed part of another study, on yellow fever vaccine responses in identical twins.

Sample: PBMCs. These receptors were taken from a woman aged 18-29 years in good health. Both conserved end residues are part of each CDR3. A D gene is named only where the DNA matches it firmly. Clone size is stated in some rows and not others, as once, few, many or a class when expanded.

few,TRBV6-1,TRBJ2-6,.,CASRTGATGANVLTF,TGTGCCAGCAGAACGGGTGCTACCGGGGCCAACGTCCTGACTTTC
many,TRBV4-3,TRBJ2-1,.,CASSQGGLEYNEQFF,TGCGCCAGCAGCCAAGGTGGACTTGAGTACAATGAGCAGTTCTTC
many,TRBV5-6,TRBJ1-2,.,CASIAPTGSSYTF,TGTGCCAGCATCGCCCCGACAGGCTCTAGCTACACCTTC
few,TRBV5-1,TRBJ2-7,.,CASSFEGDTYEQYF,TGCGCCAGCAGCTTCGAGGGAGACACCTACGAGCAGTACTTC
.,TRBV5-1,TRBJ2-4,TRBD2,CASSSGGGKNIQYF,TGCGCCAGCAGCTCGGGGGGGGGAAAAAACATTCAGTACTTC
few,TRBV20-1,TRBJ2-7,.,CSARDRGRRYEQYF,TGCAGTGCTAGAGATCGTGGCAGGCGCTACGAGCAGTACTTC
.,TRBV5-1,TRBJ2-7,TRBD2,CASSFLLAGTGGDEQYF,TGCGCCAGCAGCTTCCTACTAGCGGGGACCGGGGGGGACGAGCAGTACTTC
many,TRBV18,TRBJ2-1,.,CASSPPNDYNEQFF,TGTGCCAGCTCACCACCTAACGACTACAATGAGCAGTTCTTC
.,TRBV2,TRBJ2-1,.,CASRRQPGGNNEQFF,TGTGCCAGCAGAAGGCAGCCAGGGGGGAACAATGAGCAGTTCTTC
.,TRBV24-1,TRBJ1-3,.,CATSDSGGGNTIYF,TGTGCCACCAGTGATTCCGGTGGTGGAAACACCATATATTTT
few,TRBV21-1,TRBJ2-1,.,CASSKICRDRDNEQFF,TGTGCCAGCAGCAAAATCTGCCGGGACAGGGACAATGAGCAGTTCTTC